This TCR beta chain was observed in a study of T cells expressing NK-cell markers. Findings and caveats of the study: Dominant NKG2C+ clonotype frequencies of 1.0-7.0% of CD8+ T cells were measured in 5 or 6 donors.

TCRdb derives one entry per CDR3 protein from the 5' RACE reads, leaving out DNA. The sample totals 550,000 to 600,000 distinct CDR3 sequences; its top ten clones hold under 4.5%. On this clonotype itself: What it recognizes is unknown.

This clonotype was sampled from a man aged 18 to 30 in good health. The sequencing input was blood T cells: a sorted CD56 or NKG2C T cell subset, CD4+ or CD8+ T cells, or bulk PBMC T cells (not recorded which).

CDR3 in amino acids: CASSLDVRDRGHTQYF. The rearrangement uses TRBV5-1 and TRBJ2-3; there is no DNA to check the TCRdb D call of TRBD1. This CDR3 is built from 16 residues. Germline V gene data show CDR1 as SGHRS and CDR2 as YFSETQ.